This T cell receptor (beta chain) was found in a study of blood T cells in healthy people across ages. The authors ran a second PCR of about 6 to 11 cycles using a sample-barcoded 5' primer and a J-beta primer mix. Each of the cDNA molecules was tagged by a template-switch adaptor with 12 random nucleotides. TCRdb independently ran MiXCR on the 5' RACE reads; one entry per CDR3 protein. The sample has more than 1.4 million distinct CDR3 sequences; 42% are singletons. Aged about 6 to 95, donors were systemically healthy Caucasians from Russia. The material sequenced was blood. This receptor was obtained from a woman under 30 in good health.

The CDR3 loop is CASSPETGEVGYTF. The CDR3 bases are TGTGCCAGCTCACCTGAAACAGGGGAAGTGGGATACACCTTC. The chain employs TRBV18 and TRBJ1-2, with 7 bases aligning to TRBD1. Germline CDR1 reads KGHSH; CDR2 reads LQKENI. The CDR3 extends over 14 amino acids. V was pared by 3 bases and J by 11 bases, with 12 bases of the junction left unmatched.